A selection of T cell receptor beta chains follows, all from one sample in a study of beta chain features in type 1 diabetes. Sequencing used immunoSEQ multiplex PCR; TCRdb keeps in-frame clones, though not all of them. This table has over 150,000 clones, 7.5% to 10% appearing once. Sequencing was carried out using central memory CD4+ T cells from blood. Receptors originate from a young man in good health. CDR3s include the opening cysteine and the closing phenylalanine or tryptophan. Each record gives: V gene, J gene, CDR3 length, CDR3 protein.

TRBV7-2,TRBJ1-3,18,CASSLVVSDGLSGNTIYF
TRBV18,TRBJ2-3,14,CASSPASAPYTQYF
TRBV7-9,TRBJ2-3,15,CASSPSGGAGDTQYF
TRBV6-5,TRBJ2-7,15,CASSGLEGAAYEQYF
TRBV6-6,TRBJ2-3,12,CASRRGTDTQYF
TRBV9,TRBJ1-6,14,CASSPQGLDSPLHF
TRBV5-5,TRBJ1-1,14,CASSRQYRNTEAFF
TRBV15,TRBJ1-1,16,CATSRDEGTANTEAFF
TRBV2,TRBJ2-2,16,CASSETSPPNTGELFF
TRBV19,TRBJ1-3,14,CASSPQASGNTIYF
TRBV7-2,TRBJ2-3,18,CASSLYSTSGSSADTQYF
TRBV5-1,TRBJ2-3,14,CASSPDTSTDTQYF
TRBV19,TRBJ2-1,15,CASSPRLAGGNEQFF
TRBV4-1,TRBJ1-2,16,CASSQDSTGGGYGYTF
TRBV28,TRBJ1-5,17,CASCCRRGRDPNQPQHF
TRBV7-8,TRBJ2-5,14,CASSLPTGGETQYF